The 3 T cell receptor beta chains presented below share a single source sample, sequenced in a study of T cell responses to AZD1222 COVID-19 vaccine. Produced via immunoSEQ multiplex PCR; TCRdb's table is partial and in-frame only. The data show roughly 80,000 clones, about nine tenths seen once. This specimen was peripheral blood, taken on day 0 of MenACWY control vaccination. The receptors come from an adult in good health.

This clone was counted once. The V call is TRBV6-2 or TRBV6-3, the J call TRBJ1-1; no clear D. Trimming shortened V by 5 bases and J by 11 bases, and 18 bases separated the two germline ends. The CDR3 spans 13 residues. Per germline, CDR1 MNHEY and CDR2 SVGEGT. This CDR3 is CASSQGPRGGAFF. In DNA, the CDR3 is TGTGCCAGCAGTCAAGGGCCCCGAGGAGGGGCTTTCTTT.

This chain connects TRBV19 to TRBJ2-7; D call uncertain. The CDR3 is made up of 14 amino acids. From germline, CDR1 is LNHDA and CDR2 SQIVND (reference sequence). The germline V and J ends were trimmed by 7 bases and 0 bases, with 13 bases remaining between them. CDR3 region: CASTRTVSSYEQYF. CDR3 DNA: TGTGCCAGTACGAGGACGGTAAGCTCCTACGAGCAGTACTTC.

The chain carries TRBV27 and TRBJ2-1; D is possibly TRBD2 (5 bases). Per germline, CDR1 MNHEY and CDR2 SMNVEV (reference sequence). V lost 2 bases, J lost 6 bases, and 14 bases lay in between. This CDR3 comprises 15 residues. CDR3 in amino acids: CASSLSRQSGNEQFF. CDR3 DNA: TGTGCCAGCAGTTTAAGCCGTCAAAGCGGCAATGAGCAGTTCTTC.